This T cell receptor beta chain stems from a study of CD4 T cells in relation to SARS-CoV-2 and coronaviruses (TCRdb year 2021). In terms of the full investigation: In the ViraFEST assay, PBMCs were grown with antigen for around nine days, and TCR beta CDR3s were then sequenced to identify antigen-specific clonal expansions. A median age of about 36 years, with a range of about 21 to 75 years, was recorded for the full convalescent cohort of around twelve patients. Among the approximately 12 convalescent patients, 8 males and 4 females were included, and two of the subjects were Hispanic. Shared crossreactive spike epitopes were mapped to their HLA restriction using patient-derived lymphoblastoid cell lines. The study assessed, at the TCR clonotype level, memory CD4+ T cell crossreactivity between SARS-CoV-2 and common cold coronavirus spike proteins. The Adaptive Biotechnologies TCR-sequencing kit was used to sequence samples from a few pre-COVID donors and the naive versus memory experiments, while other data came from Illumina-based sequencing. A different, Illumina-based TCR-beta assay was used to sequence expansion assays from other donors in the study.

DNA from CEF-cultured naive and memory CD4+ T cells underwent immunoSEQ TCR-beta sequencing at survey level. As for the original processing: During preprocessing, nonproductive sequences were removed, as were CDR3s that did not start with C, did not end with F or W, or were shorter than 7 amino acids. Antigen-specific clonotypes were called with the MANAFEST web app, based on expansion relative to reference and other culture wells. A clone was considered positive if the clone showed significant expansion compared with the reference culture in 2 of 3 replicate wells at an FDR below 0.05. Positive clones also required significant expansion versus all other tandem wells and an odds ratio above 5. Cultured and uncultured naive and memory CD4+ repertoires were searched for CDR3s previously identified as spike- and CEF-reactive. After three terminal residues were trimmed from each end, CDR3 homology was quantified as pairwise Levenshtein distance using the stringdist R package. TCRdb's version of the immuneACCESS table is confined to in-frame rearrangements and falls short of the full clone set. An unresolved V gene accounts for under half of the shortfall where checked; the remainder is of unknown origin. D and trimming come from the DNA, and the V and J calls and clone size come from that table. Within this sample are 41,000 or so clones, with roughly 84% of them counted one time only. Around 4.8% of the sample lies in the top ten.

Including cysteine and phenylalanine, the CDR3 has 16 amino acids. The DNA shown is the 48-base CDR3, in frame from base 1. Trimming takes 5 bases off V and 4 bases off J; junction bases not matched to a gene: 10. From the germline V gene (reference sequence), CDR1 is LNHNV and CDR2 is YYDKDF. In regard to this clone: The antigen it recognizes is unknown. Within one base of it there is no much larger clone, and no base qualities were kept.

General study outcomes and caveats: Since the crossreactivity analysis centred on spike protein, crossreactivity against other viral proteins was not assessed. Crossreactive clones showed significantly weaker SARS-CoV-2-driven expansion than monoreactive clones, consistent with antigenic imprinting. The study was constrained by small numbers of patients and of tested TCRs. Sequencing of naive versus memory cells indicated that the assay detects memory recall responses, not primary responses primed during culture. In roughly two thirds of donors, memory CD4+ clonotypes turned up that crossrecognized SARS-CoV-2 and at least one common cold coronavirus spike. No donor contributed both pre-pandemic and post-infection samples, which limited tracing the source of pre-existing responses.

To separate naive from memory CD4+ T cells, cryopreserved PBMCs first underwent CD4 enrichment and then EasySep naive CD4+ T cell enrichment. Sorted naive or memory CD4+ T cells (about 9.6 x 10^4) were cultured 1:1 with T cell-depleted PBMCs and CEF peptides for around ten days. In general, every peptide culture condition was set up in three replicate wells. Ficoll-Paque PLUS gradient centrifugation was used to isolate PBMCs from leukapheresis product or whole blood. The PBMCs went either fresh into the expansion assay or into cryopreservation at -140 degrees C. The QIAamp Micro DNA Kit was used to extract genomic DNA from the CD4+ T cells.

The chain is assembled from TRBV15 and TRBJ2-7, with 11 junctional bases fitting TRBD2. The source of this sequence is an adult with COVID-19. The specimen was naive CD4+ T cells from PBMCs, cultured in vitro. What this sample's cell subset or site label stands for: naive CD4+ T cells isolated by negative enrichment. The CDR3 sequence is CATSELAGGPLYEQYF. The sequence in DNA is TGTGCCACCAGCGAATTAGCGGGAGGGCCTCTGTACGAGCAGTACTTC.